This T cell receptor beta chain was captured in a study of cytomegalovirus exposure and HLA in healthy donors. Study results and limitations: It was approximately 150 TCR beta chains that were listed as cytomegalovirus-associated. In a later analysis, compared with equally common non-associated chains, HLA-associated beta chains were more expanded. There were a few CMV-associated chains whose specificity for CMV antigens was confirmed in vitro.

A note on this clone: Antigen: not known.

Primers for the PCR totalled 60 Vbeta and 13 Jbeta. The method was immunoSEQ multiplex PCR; TCRdb's version includes in-frame clones alone and lacks a portion of them. The data contain 100,000 to 150,000 clones, approximately 80% of them singletons. Sequenced input: PBMCs. The clonotype originates from a woman between 55 and 75 years old in good health and CMV-seronegative.

This chain's CDR3 is CASSFGVGELFF. CDR3 nucleotides: TGCGCCAGCAGCTTCGGGGTCGGGGAGCTGTTTTTT. The V and J genes are TRBV5-1 and TRBJ2-2; D possibly corresponds to TRBD2 (5 bases). V dropped 2 bases and J dropped 7 bases, with 6 bases sitting between them. Germline CDR1 reads SGHRS; CDR2 reads YFSETQ. The CDR3 runs 12 residues.